This entry lists 24 T cell receptor beta chains sequenced from one sample in a study of blood T cell repertoires in COVID-19. Generated by immunoSEQ multiplex PCR, the TCRdb table keeps only in-frame clones and is missing some. Here the sample spans over 100,000 clones, around 89% being singletons. Sequenced: peripheral blood. The receptors were gathered from a man between 60 and 70 years old with COVID-19, enrolled during active disease.

The chain links TRBV19 to TRBJ1-1; the match to TRBD1 covers 10 bases. Trimming cost V 7 bases and J 0 bases; bases outside gene matches: 8. The CDR3 is made up of 16 amino acids. The germline gives CDR1 LNHDA, CDR2 SQIVND (reference sequence). This CDR3 reads CASNLYGTGVNTEAFF. CDR3 DNA: TGTGCCAGTAACCTCTACGGGACAGGGGTGAACACTGAAGCTTTCTTT.

The chain uses TRBV14 and TRBJ1-2; no reliable D call. This CDR3 has 15 amino acids. Germline V CDR1 and CDR2: SGHDN, FVKESK. With 0 bases removed from V and 1 base from J, the gap between germline ends came to 9 bases. CDR3 sequence: CASSQDHAGNYGYTF. For the CDR3, the DNA is TGTGCCAGCAGCCAAGATCATGCCGGTAACTATGGCTACACCTTC.

The genes are TRBV6-6 and TRBJ1-2; 7 bases match TRBD1. CDR1 and CDR2 (germline): MNHNY, SVGAGI (reference sequence). The trim removed 4 bases at V and 4 bases at J, leaving 6 bases unmatched. The CDR3 is 14 residues long. The CDR3 DNA reads as TGTGCCAGCAGTTTCACAGGGGAAGTCTATGGCTACACCTTC. Residues: CASSFTGEVYGYTF.

The chain is built from TRBV6-1 and TRBJ1-4, with TRBD1 identical over 8 bases. Germline CDR1 MNHNS, CDR2 SASEGT. With V trimmed by 0 bases and J by 8 bases, 5 bases remained unmatched. The CDR3 consists of 15 residues. The CDR3 DNA sequence: TGTGCCAGCAGTGAAGCTCGGACAGGGTACGAAAAACTGTTTTTT. This encodes CASSEARTGYEKLFF.

The chain uses TRBV10-1 and TRBJ2-1; 8 bases are a match to TRBD1. CDR1 and CDR2 from the germline V gene are WNHNN and SYGVQD (reference sequence). The CDR3 sequence is 15 residues long. Losses at the gene ends were 4 bases for V and 1 base for J; bases not matched to a gene: 3. The CDR3 protein is CASSAGQGSYNEQFF. Here the CDR3 DNA reads TGCGCCAGCAGTGCCGGACAGGGATCCTACAATGAGCAGTTCTTC.

CDR3 nucleotides: TGTGCCAGCAGCCCTTTGGGACAGTATAATGAAAAACTGTTTTTT. Translating gives CASSPLGQYNEKLFF. V and J are TRBV7-2 and TRBJ1-4; 7 bases fit TRBD1. The germline gives CDR1 SGHTA, CDR2 FQGNSA. This CDR3 spans 15 amino acids. V was pared by 5 bases and J by 4 bases, with 7 bases of the junction left unmatched.

This chain uses TRBV24-1 with TRBJ2-1; weak D call: TRBD1 (5 bases). The CDR3 has 12 amino acids. With 7 bases removed from V and 5 bases from J, the gap between germline ends came to 8 bases. Germline values: CDR1 KGHDR, CDR2 SFDVKD. For the CDR3, the DNA is TGTGCCACCAGAGGACAAAACAATGAGCAGTTCTTC. Translation gives CATRGQNNEQFF.

The rearrangement links TRBV5-1 to TRBJ2-7; 7 bases agree with TRBD1. Germline V gives CDR1 SGHRS, CDR2 YFSETQ. The CDR3 consists of 15 residues. J was trimmed by 2 bases and V by 2 bases; bases with no gene match: 7. The CDR3 protein is CASSLPRDSTYEQYF. DNA of the CDR3: TGCGCCAGCAGCTTACCCCGGGACAGCACCTACGAGCAGTACTTC.

The genes are TRBV7-2 and TRBJ2-5; no clear D gene. Germline CDR1 reads SGHTA; CDR2 reads FQGNSA. This CDR3 is built from 14 residues. With 5 bases removed from V and 5 bases from J, the gap between germline ends came to 15 bases. CDR3 protein: CASSPYLKSETQYF. The CDR3 DNA follows: TGTGCCAGCAGCCCCTATCTGAAGTCGGAGACCCAGTACTTC.

The rearrangement links TRBV10-2 to TRBJ1-2, with 8 bases that match TRBD1. CDR3 length equals 13 residues. V was clipped by 7 bases and J by 6 bases; unmatched bases: 7. From germline, CDR1 is WSHSY and CDR2 SAAADI. CDR3 residues: CASTLRTGNGYTF. CDR3 nucleotides: TGCGCCAGCACTCTCAGGACAGGGAATGGCTACACCTTC.

The genes are TRBV5-1 and TRBJ2-7; TRBD1 might be the D (6 bases). CDR3 length: 16 residues. Germline loops: CDR1 SGHRS, CDR2 YFSETQ. The V and J ends lost 7 bases and 0 bases respectively, with 20 bases between them. CDR3 in amino acids: CASRPLTGLSSYEQYF. The CDR3 coding sequence is TGCGCCAGCCGTCCCTTGACAGGCCTTAGCTCCTACGAGCAGTACTTC.

The sample holds one count of this clone. The gene calls are TRBV19 and TRBJ2-7, with TRBD1 matching 7 bases. CDR1 and CDR2 (germline): LNHDA, SQIVND (reference sequence). V lost 6 bases and J lost 10; bases outside the gene matches: 9. There are 12 residues in the CDR3. This CDR3 reads CASSMTGYEQYF. The CDR3 region has the DNA TGTGCCAGTAGCATGACAGGGTATGAACAGTACTTC.

The J gene is TRBJ2-5, the V gene TRBV3-1 (or the pseudogene TRBV3-2); D might be TRBD2 (5 bases). Trimming stripped 1 base from V and 5 bases from J, with 11 bases between. Germline assignment: CDR1 LGHDT and CDR2 YNNKEL (reference sequence). This CDR3 region has 14 residues. CDR3 sequence: CASSQAHRGETQYF. For the CDR3, the DNA is TGTGCCAGCAGCCAAGCCCACCGGGGTGAGACCCAGTACTTC.

J is TRBJ1-2 and V is TRBV3-1 (or the pseudogene TRBV3-2), with D maybe TRBD1 (5 bases). The V end was cut by 1 base, the J end by 8 bases, with 14 bases between. The CDR3 consists of 14 residues. Germline CDR1 and CDR2: LGHDT and YNNKEL (reference sequence). The CDR3 loop is CASSQAGRDGGYTF. CDR3 DNA: TGTGCCAGCAGCCAAGCAGGCAGGGATGGAGGCTACACCTTC.

The chain carries TRBV19 and TRBJ1-3; 8 bases fit TRBD1. Trimming removed 6 bases from V and 1 base from J; junction bases left unmatched: 8. The germline CDR1 and CDR2 sequences are LNHDA and SQIVND (reference sequence). The CDR3 sequence is 16 residues long. In DNA form, the CDR3 reads TGTGCCAGTAGCAGACAGGGGACCAAATCTGGAAACACCATATATTTT. It codes for CASSRQGTKSGNTIYF.

This rearrangement joins TRBV29-1 to TRBJ1-1; D is possibly TRBD1 (5 bases). V was trimmed by 5 bases and J by 2 bases, leaving 12 bases between them. Germline lookup yields CDR1 SQVTM and CDR2 ANQGSEA. CDR3 size: 13 residues. The CDR3 sequence: CSVSRVANTEAFF. As DNA, the CDR3 is TGCAGCGTTAGCAGGGTTGCCAACACTGAAGCTTTCTTT.

The chain joins TRBV29-1 to TRBJ1-1; 10 nucleotides match TRBD1. The CDR3 is 11 residues long. Trimming took 7 bases from V and 10 from J; bases not matched to a gene: 6. The germline V gene encodes CDR1 SQVTM and CDR2 ANQGSEA. The CDR3, as DNA: TGCAGCGCCCGCCGGGACAGGGGAGCTTTCTTT. Residues: CSARRDRGAFF.

This clone was detected only once. This chain links TRBV7-2 with TRBJ2-3, with 7 bases aligning to TRBD1. The CDR3 extends over 13 amino acids. Germline CDR1 and CDR2: SGHTA and FQGNSA. V gave up 1 base and J gave up 6 bases; unmatched junction bases: 1. CDR3 loop: CASSLEQGDTQYF. CDR3 coding DNA: TGTGCCAGCAGCTTAGAACAGGGGGATACGCAGTATTTT.

V is TRBV6-5 and J is TRBJ1-5; 8 bases match TRBD1. This CDR3 contains 15 residues. From germline, CDR1 is MNHEY and CDR2 SVGAGI. V lost 6 bases and J lost 6; bases outside the gene matches: 10. The CDR3 here is CASSPGQALVQPQHF. DNA of the CDR3: TGTGCCAGCAGCCCGGGACAGGCATTGGTTCAGCCCCAGCATTTT.

CDR3 sequence (DNA): TGTGCCAGCAGCAAAATGGGGGGACCCTATGGCTACACCTTC. Translating it yields CASSKMGGPYGYTF. The V call is TRBV21-1, the J call TRBJ1-2. TRBV21-1 has pseudogene status. The CDR3 covers 14 residues.

The chain links TRBV5-8 to TRBJ1-6; 7 nucleotides line up with TRBD1. Germline CDR1 reads SGHTS; CDR2 reads YDEGEE. Losses at the gene ends were 4 bases for V and 2 bases for J; bases not matched to a gene: 6. The CDR3 contains 16 residues. The CDR3 here is CASSTGTATYNSPLHF. CDR3 DNA sequence: TGTGCCAGCAGCACCGGGACAGCCACCTATAATTCACCCCTCCACTTT.

This clone was observed a handful of times. The chain uses TRBV18 and TRBJ2-1; TRBD2 aligns across 7 bases. Germline V gene sequence: CDR1 KGHSH, CDR2 LQKENI. The CDR3 contains 14 residues. V gave up 2 bases and J gave up 7 bases; unmatched junction bases: 5. The CDR3 region is CASSPNAGVNEQFF. The CDR3 DNA reads as TGTGCCAGCTCACCAAATGCGGGGGTTAATGAGCAGTTCTTC.

The CDR3 here is CASSPGIREQFF. In DNA form, the CDR3 reads TGTGCCAGCAGCCCGGGGATCAGGGAGCAGTTCTTC. J is TRBJ2-1 and V is TRBV27, with a possible D match to TRBD2 (5 bases). The germline V gene encodes CDR1 MNHEY and CDR2 SMNVEV (reference sequence). The CDR3 is 12 residues long. V lost 6 bases, J lost 10 bases, and 13 bases lay in between.

The chain links TRBV5-3 to TRBJ2-3; 13 bases are shared with TRBD2. TRBV5-3 is an ORF; its function is uncertain. The CDR3 is 18 amino acids. The V and J ends lost 5 bases and 1 base, in that order; junction bases with no gene match: 10. CDR3 residues: CARRRPGLAGHRTDTQYF. In DNA form, the CDR3 reads TGTGCCAGAAGAAGACCGGGACTAGCGGGACATCGCACAGATACGCAGTATTTT.